This TCR beta chain was sequenced during a study of cytomegalovirus exposure and HLA in healthy donors. Study outcomes and limitations: Researchers reported in a later analysis that a missense DCLRE1C variant was tied to TCR beta V- and J-gene trimming. Within an earlier analysis, most TCR beta V segments proved productive either about 90% or about 30% of the time.

The CDR3 covers 15 residues. V trimming: 5 bases; J trimming: 5 bases; junction bases outside the gene matches: 4. Germline lookup yields CDR1 LGHNA and CDR2 YSLEER. Comment on this clone: What it binds is not known.

PCR was performed using 60 Vbeta and 13 Jbeta primers. The table came from immunoSEQ multiplex PCR; TCRdb's copy has only in-frame clones and leaves some out. The sample's table shows roughly 100,000 clones. The specimen sequenced was PBMCs. The J gene is TRBJ1-4, the V gene TRBV4-3; TRBD1 agrees at 11 bases. This TCR derives from a man aged 35 to 55 in good health and CMV-seronegative. This CDR3 is CASSYWTGGNEKLFF. CDR3 in DNA: TGCGCCAGCAGCTATTGGACAGGGGGCAATGAAAAACTGTTTTTT.